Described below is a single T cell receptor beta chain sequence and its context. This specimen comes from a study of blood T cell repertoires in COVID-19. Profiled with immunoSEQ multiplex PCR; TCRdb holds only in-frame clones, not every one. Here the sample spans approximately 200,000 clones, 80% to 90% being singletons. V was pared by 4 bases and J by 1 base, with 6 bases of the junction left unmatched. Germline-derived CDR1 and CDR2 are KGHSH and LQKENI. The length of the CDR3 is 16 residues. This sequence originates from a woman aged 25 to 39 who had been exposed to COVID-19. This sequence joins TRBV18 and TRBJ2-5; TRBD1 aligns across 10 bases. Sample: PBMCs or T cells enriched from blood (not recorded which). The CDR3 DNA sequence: TGTGCCAGCTCACTTCTGGGACAGGGGTTCCAAGAGACCCAGTACTTC. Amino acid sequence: CASSLLGQGFQETQYF.